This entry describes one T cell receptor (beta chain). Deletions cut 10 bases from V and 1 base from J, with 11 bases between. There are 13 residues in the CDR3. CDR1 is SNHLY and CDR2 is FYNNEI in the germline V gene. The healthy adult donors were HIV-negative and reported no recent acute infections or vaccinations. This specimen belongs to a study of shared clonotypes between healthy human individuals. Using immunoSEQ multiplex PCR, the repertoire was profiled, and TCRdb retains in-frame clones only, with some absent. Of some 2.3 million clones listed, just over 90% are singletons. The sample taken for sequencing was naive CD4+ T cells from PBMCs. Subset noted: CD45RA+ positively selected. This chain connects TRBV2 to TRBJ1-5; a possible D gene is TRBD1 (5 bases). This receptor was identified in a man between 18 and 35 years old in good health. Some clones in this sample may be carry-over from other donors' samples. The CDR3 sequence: CATSQESNQPQHF. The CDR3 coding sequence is TGTGCCACCTCACAGGAAAGCAATCAGCCCCAGCATTTT.